The 27 T cell receptor beta chains presented below share a single source sample, sequenced in a study of metastatic and nonmetastatic thyroid tumors. TCRdb re-analyzed the PCR reads using MiXCR. The repertoire holds around 45,000 clones, with more than 3% as singletons. Not a single patient had been given any form of treatment at any point before undergoing thyroid surgery. Sequences were obtained from blood. Receptors were obtained from a female donor with papillary thyroid cancer or a benign thyroid nodule (not recorded which). Some clones in this sample may be carry-over from other donors' samples.

With respect to this clone: A single base separates this from a much larger clone, so it may be a read error. This CDR3 is missing its conserved last phenylalanine or tryptophan, likely due to a read error. Other DNA sequences of this sample code for an identical CDR3. The genes are TRBV6-1 and TRBJ1-2; no reliable D call. Germline V gives CDR1 MNHNS, CDR2 SASEGT. Trimming pared 2 bases from V and 2 bases from J, leaving 6 bases between. There are 13 residues in the CDR3. Written as DNA, the CDR3 is TGTGCCAGCAGTGAAAGAATGAACTATGGCTACACCCTT. Translated: CASSERMNYGYTL.

In this sample, this clone turned up many times. The V gene is TRBV19, the J gene TRBJ2-7; 14 nucleotides agree with TRBD2. The V segment lost 3 bases and the J segment 2 bases; nucleotides outside the gene matches: 3. The germline CDR1 and CDR2 sequences are LNHDA and SQIVND (reference sequence). This CDR3 has 16 amino acids. The CDR3 region is CASSMMGLAGAYEQYF. CDR3 DNA sequence: TGTGCCAGTAGTATGATGGGACTAGCGGGAGCCTACGAGCAGTACTTC.

This clone was observed many times. The chain combines TRBV5-1 with TRBJ2-1; 7 positions match TRBD2. The CDR3 runs to 15 residues. Trimming cost V 4 bases and J 9 bases; bases outside gene matches: 13. CDR1 is SGHRS, CDR2 YFSETQ, per germline. For the CDR3, the DNA is TGCGCCAGCAGCCCCCTAGCGGCCCCAATTTCTGAGCAGTTCTTC. Translated, it gives CASSPLAAPISEQFF.

This clone was recorded at least ten times. The chain employs TRBV4-1 and TRBJ2-4; 10 bases match TRBD2. Germline trimming cut 0 bases from V and 0 bases from J; bases unmatched to any gene: 8. Germline V gene sequence: CDR1 MGHRA, CDR2 YSYEKL. CDR3 length equals 19 residues. The DNA of the CDR3 is TGCGCCAGCAGCCAAGATCCCATCACTAGCGGGATAGCCAAAAACATTCAGTACTTC. Translated: CASSQDPITSGIAKNIQYF.

The V call is TRBV11-3, the J call TRBJ2-2; D not certain. CDR3 size: 16 residues. Trimming left V 0 bases short and J 6 bases short, with 14 bases between. The germline V gene has CDR1 SGHNT and CDR2 YENEEA. The CDR3 nucleotides are TGTGCCAGCAGCTTAGATCACCAGAGCGCCGCCGGGGAGCTGTTTTTT. It translates to CASSLDHQSAAGELFF. Together with reference TRBV11-3 and TRBJ2-2, the CDR3 gives the full variable domain: EAGVVQSPRYKIIEKKQPVAFWCNPISGHNTLYWYLQNLGQGPELLIRYENEEAVDDSQLPKDRFSAERLKGVDSTLKIQPAELGDSAVYLCASSLDHQSAAGELFFGEGSRLTVL.

The table lists this clone with a few counts. The chain recombines TRBV6-5 with TRBJ1-6; D gene uncertain. Trimming left V 4 bases short and J 0 bases short, with 16 bases between. CDR1 and CDR2 (germline): MNHEY, SVGAGI. This CDR3 contains 18 residues. Here the CDR3 reads CASSFNPPANSYNSPLHF. CDR3 nucleotides: TGTGCCAGCAGTTTCAACCCGCCCGCGAACTCCTATAATTCACCCCTCCACTTT.

This clone was observed a few times. V gene TRBV28 combines with J gene TRBJ1-5; D perhaps matches TRBD1 (5 bases). CDR3 length: 14 residues. CDR1 is MDHEN, CDR2 SYDVKM, per germline. V lost 2 bases and J lost 4, with 9 bases in between. The CDR3 region has the DNA TGTGCCAGCAGTTTACTGGGGCGGAATCAGCCCCAGCATTTT. Translating it yields CASSLLGRNQPQHF.

With regard to this clone: A read error may be the cause here, since a much bigger clone is one base away. This chain uses TRBV25-1 with TRBJ2-5; D gene uncertain. Between the trimmed V and J ends, which lost 1 base and 8 bases, there was a span of 5 bases. Germline loops: CDR1 MGHDK, CDR2 SYGVNS. There are 11 residues in the CDR3. CDR3 in amino acids: CASSELDTQYF. The CDR3 DNA is TGTGCCAGCAGTGAATTGGATACCCAGTACTTC.

In its sample, this clone was seen a few times. This chain connects TRBV5-5 to TRBJ2-7, with a possible D match to TRBD2 (5 bases). The CDR3 contains 11 residues. The germline V gene has CDR1 SGHKS and CDR2 YYEKEE (reference sequence). Trimming pared 6 bases from V and 3 bases from J, leaving 7 bases between. The CDR3 DNA sequence: TGTGCCAGCACCGGACTCTACGAGCAGTACTTC. Its protein product is CASTGLYEQYF.

This clone has a handful of counts. CDR3 amino acids: CATSDASGGNYGYTF. In DNA form, the CDR3 reads TGTGCCACCAGTGATGCCTCCGGTGGTAACTATGGCTACACCTTC. The rearrangement uses TRBV24-1 and TRBJ1-2; no clear D. CDR3 length equals 15 residues. The germline V gene has CDR1 KGHDR and CDR2 SFDVKD. V was trimmed by 3 bases and J by 1 base, leaving 11 bases between them.

This clone came up many times. The J gene is TRBJ2-3, the V gene TRBV20-1; D gene unclear. Germline V lookup: CDR1 DFQATT, CDR2 SNEGSKA (reference sequence). The CDR3 is 18 amino acids. V lost 3 bases and J lost 0, with 22 bases in between. In DNA form, the CDR3 reads TGCAGTGCTAGGGGTCCGGAACCTTCCACCGCTAGCACAGATACGCAGTATTTT. This gives the protein CSARGPEPSTASTDTQYF.

This clone was counted only a few times. V is TRBV19 and J is TRBJ1-5; tentatively, D is TRBD1 (5 bases). V was trimmed by 3 bases and J by 0 bases, leaving 15 bases between them. CDR3 length: 17 residues. CDR1 and CDR2 (germline): LNHDA, SQIVND (reference sequence). The CDR3 is CASSMGRGTISNQPQHF. The CDR3 bases are TGTGCCAGTAGTATGGGAAGAGGGACCATTAGCAATCAGCCCCAGCATTTT.

The sample holds many counts of this clone. The rearrangement uses TRBV20-1 and TRBJ1-1, with a tentative D call TRBD1 (5 bases). This CDR3 has 14 residues. The V end lost 6 bases, the J end lost 5 bases, and 19 bases lay between the germline ends. Germline CDR1 reads DFQATT; CDR2 reads SNEGSKA (reference sequence). In nucleotides, the CDR3 is TGCAGTGCCACTAAGCGCAGGGTGATAACTGAAGCTTTCTTT. This translates into CSATKRRVITEAFF.

V usage is TRBV30 and J usage is TRBJ1-1, with 11 bases fitting TRBD1. V shed 5 bases, J shed 5 bases, and the junction held 13 bases outside the gene matches. CDR1 and CDR2 (germline): GTSNPN, SVGIG (reference sequence). The CDR3 extends over 16 amino acids. The CDR3 coding sequence is TGTGCCTGGGGGACAGGGGGAGGGACAGGGAGGACTGAAGCTTTCTTT. Translated, it gives CAWGTGGGTGRTEAFF.

This clone occurred a few times. For the CDR3, the DNA is TGTGCCAGCAGTTCTTATGGCAGGGGGTCCACGGAAGCTTTCTTT. This translates into CASSSYGRGSTEAFF. V usage is TRBV27 and J usage is TRBJ1-1, with 7 bases that match TRBD1. This CDR3 region has 15 residues. Per the germline V gene, CDR1 is MNHEY and CDR2 is SMNVEV (reference sequence). With V trimmed by 4 bases and J by 8 bases, 13 bases remained unmatched.

This clone was observed many times. The V gene is TRBV20-1, the J gene TRBJ2-2; the D gene is possibly TRBD1 (6 bases). The germline V gene has CDR1 DFQATT and CDR2 SNEGSKA (reference sequence). CDR3 length: 15 residues. Trimming stripped 0 bases from V and 4 bases from J, with 12 bases between. The CDR3 DNA follows: TGCAGTGCTAGAGATTTGAACAGGGCCACCGGGGAGCTGTTTTTT. This sequence encodes CSARDLNRATGELFF.

This clone was seen at least ten times. The V and J genes are TRBV2 and TRBJ2-1, with D unresolved. Germline V gene sequence: CDR1 SNHLY, CDR2 FYNNEI. This CDR3 comprises 16 residues. Trimming took off 4 bases at V and 0 bases at J, with 13 bases between the two ends. The CDR3 sequence: CASSGLVASSYNEQFF. DNA of the CDR3: TGTGCCAGCAGTGGGTTGGTAGCCAGCTCCTACAATGAGCAGTTCTTC.

This clone occurred a few times. The chain links TRBV20-1 to TRBJ2-1; 8 positions match TRBD1. V was pared by 5 bases and J by 6 bases, with 12 bases of the junction left unmatched. CDR1 is DFQATT and CDR2 is SNEGSKA in the germline V gene (reference sequence). The CDR3 totals 15 residues. CDR3 sequence reads: CSAPSDRAFSNEQFF. CDR3 DNA: TGCAGTGCTCCGTCGGACAGGGCCTTCTCCAATGAGCAGTTCTTC.

Many counts were recorded for this clone. The J gene is TRBJ2-4, the V gene TRBV6-1; no clear D gene. The CDR3 runs to 11 residues. The V end was cut by 5 bases, the J end by 8 bases, with 7 bases between. Per the germline V gene, CDR1 is MNHNS and CDR2 is SASEGT. CDR3 residues: CASSYRDIQYF. The CDR3 DNA sequence: TGTGCCAGCAGTTATAGGGACATTCAGTACTTC.

Turning to this clone: Germline is not matched at one junction end, which may reflect a read error. This sample includes further DNA sequences coding for the same CDR3. This chain's CDR3 is CVTSDSGNRGLNTGELFF. Here the CDR3 DNA reads TGTGTCACCAGTGACTCCGGGAATAGGGGGCTGAACACCGGGGAGCTGTTTTTT. V gene TRBV24-1 combines with J gene TRBJ2-2, with 7 bases lining up with TRBD1. The germline V gene encodes CDR1 KGHDR and CDR2 SFDVKD. This CDR3 is built from 18 residues.

This clone occurred a few times. This chain connects TRBV6-5 to TRBJ2-3; D remains unclear. Per germline, CDR1 MNHEY and CDR2 SVGAGI. CDR3 length equals 13 residues. Trimming pared 0 bases from V and 4 bases from J, leaving 5 bases between. The CDR3 coding sequence is TGTGCCAGCAGTTACTCGGGTCCAGATACGCAGTATTTT. Its protein is CASSYSGPDTQYF.

In the case of this clone: A much bigger clone sits one base away, suggesting this may be a read error. The chain carries TRBV6-2 or TRBV6-3 and TRBJ2-7; 9 positions agree with TRBD1. The length of the CDR3 is 14 residues. Germline V gene data show CDR1 as MNHEY and CDR2 as SVGEGT. The CDR3 coding sequence is TGTGCCAGCAGTTACTCGCACAGGGGGCTTGAGCATTACTTC. Translated, it gives CASSYSHRGLEHYF.

This clone has a handful of counts. CDR3 DNA: TGTGCCAGCAGCTCCTCGGATAGCTACGAGCAGTACTTC. This codes for CASSSSDSYEQYF. The genes are TRBV5-6 and TRBJ2-7, with D hard to call. The CDR3 extends over 13 amino acids. V lost 3 bases, J lost 3 bases, and 10 bases lay in between. Germline lookup yields CDR1 SGHDT and CDR2 YYEEEE.

This clone is medium-sized (0.01 to 0.1%) within its sample. The genes are TRBV20-1 and TRBJ1-2; a possible D gene is TRBD1 (5 bases). CDR3 length equals 12 residues. V was clipped by 5 bases and J by 4 bases, with 11 bases between them. Germline CDR1 and CDR2: DFQATT and SNEGSKA (reference sequence). Here the CDR3 DNA reads TGCAGTGCTCACACAGGTCTCTATGGCTACACCTTC. It yields the protein CSAHTGLYGYTF.

The chain links TRBV2 to TRBJ2-7; D not certain. Deletions cut 6 bases from V and 2 bases from J, with 14 bases between. There are 14 residues in the CDR3. Per germline, CDR1 SNHLY and CDR2 FYNNEI. The CDR3 sequence is CASRPAQRAYEQYF. DNA of the CDR3: TGTGCCAGCAGACCCGCCCAACGGGCCTACGAGCAGTACTTC.

The chain has TRBV6-1 and TRBJ2-7; D unclear. Germline lookup yields CDR1 MNHNS and CDR2 SASEGT. The CDR3 is 14 amino acids. Trimming left V 5 bases short and J 3 bases short, with 14 bases between. The CDR3 bases are TGTGCCAGCAGTTCCCGGGCCAATAACTACGAGCAGTACTTC. This gives the protein CASSSRANNYEQYF.

This clone appeared many times. The chain links TRBV20-1 to TRBJ2-5; 8 nucleotides line up with TRBD1. Per germline, CDR1 DFQATT and CDR2 SNEGSKA (reference sequence). The ends lost 3 bases at V and 3 bases at J; junction bases unmatched: 6. The CDR3 has 14 amino acids. DNA for the CDR3: TGCAGTGCTAGCCCCGGGACAGGAGAAGAGACCCAGTACTTC. Its translation is CSASPGTGEETQYF.